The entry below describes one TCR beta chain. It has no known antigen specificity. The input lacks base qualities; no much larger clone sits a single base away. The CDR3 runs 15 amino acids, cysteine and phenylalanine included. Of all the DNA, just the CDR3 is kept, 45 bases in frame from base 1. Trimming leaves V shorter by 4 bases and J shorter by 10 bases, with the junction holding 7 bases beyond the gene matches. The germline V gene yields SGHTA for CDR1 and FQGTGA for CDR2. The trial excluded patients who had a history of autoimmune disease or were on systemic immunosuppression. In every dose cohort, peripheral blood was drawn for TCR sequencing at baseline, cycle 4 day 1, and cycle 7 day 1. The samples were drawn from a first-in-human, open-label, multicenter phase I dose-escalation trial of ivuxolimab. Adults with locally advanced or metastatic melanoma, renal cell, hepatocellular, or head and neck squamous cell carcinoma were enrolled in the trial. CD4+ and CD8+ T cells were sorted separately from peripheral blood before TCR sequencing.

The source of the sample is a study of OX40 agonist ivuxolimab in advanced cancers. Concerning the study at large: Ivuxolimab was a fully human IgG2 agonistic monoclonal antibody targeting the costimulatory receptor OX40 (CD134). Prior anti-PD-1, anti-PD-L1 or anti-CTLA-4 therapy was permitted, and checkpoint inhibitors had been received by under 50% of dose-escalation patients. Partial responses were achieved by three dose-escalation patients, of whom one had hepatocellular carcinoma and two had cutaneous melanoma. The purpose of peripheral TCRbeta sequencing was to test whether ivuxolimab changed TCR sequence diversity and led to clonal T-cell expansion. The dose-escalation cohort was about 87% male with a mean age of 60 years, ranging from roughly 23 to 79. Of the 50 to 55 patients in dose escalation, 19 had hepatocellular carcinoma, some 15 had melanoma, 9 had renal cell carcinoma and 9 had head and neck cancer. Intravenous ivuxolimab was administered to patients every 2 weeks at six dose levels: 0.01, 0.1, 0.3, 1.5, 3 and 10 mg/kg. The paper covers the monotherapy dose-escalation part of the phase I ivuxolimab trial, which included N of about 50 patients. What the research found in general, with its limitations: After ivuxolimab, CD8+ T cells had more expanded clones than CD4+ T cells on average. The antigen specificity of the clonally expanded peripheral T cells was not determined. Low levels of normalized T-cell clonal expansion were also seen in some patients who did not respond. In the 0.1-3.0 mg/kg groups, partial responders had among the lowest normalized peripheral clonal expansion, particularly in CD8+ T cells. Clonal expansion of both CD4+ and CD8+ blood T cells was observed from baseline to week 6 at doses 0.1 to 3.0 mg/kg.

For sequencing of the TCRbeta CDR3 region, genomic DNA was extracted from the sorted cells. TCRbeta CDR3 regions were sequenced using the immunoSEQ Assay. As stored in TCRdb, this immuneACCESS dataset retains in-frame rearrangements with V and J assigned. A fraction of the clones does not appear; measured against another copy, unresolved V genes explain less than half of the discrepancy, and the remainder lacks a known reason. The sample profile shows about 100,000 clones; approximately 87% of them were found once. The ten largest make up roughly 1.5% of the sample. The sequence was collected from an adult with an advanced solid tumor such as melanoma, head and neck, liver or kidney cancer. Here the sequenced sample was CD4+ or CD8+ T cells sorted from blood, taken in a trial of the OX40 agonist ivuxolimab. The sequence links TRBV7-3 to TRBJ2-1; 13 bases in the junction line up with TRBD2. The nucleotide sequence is TGTGCCAGCAGCTCGGGACTAGCGGGGCGATCCGAGCAGTTCTTC. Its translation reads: CASSSGLAGRSEQFF.